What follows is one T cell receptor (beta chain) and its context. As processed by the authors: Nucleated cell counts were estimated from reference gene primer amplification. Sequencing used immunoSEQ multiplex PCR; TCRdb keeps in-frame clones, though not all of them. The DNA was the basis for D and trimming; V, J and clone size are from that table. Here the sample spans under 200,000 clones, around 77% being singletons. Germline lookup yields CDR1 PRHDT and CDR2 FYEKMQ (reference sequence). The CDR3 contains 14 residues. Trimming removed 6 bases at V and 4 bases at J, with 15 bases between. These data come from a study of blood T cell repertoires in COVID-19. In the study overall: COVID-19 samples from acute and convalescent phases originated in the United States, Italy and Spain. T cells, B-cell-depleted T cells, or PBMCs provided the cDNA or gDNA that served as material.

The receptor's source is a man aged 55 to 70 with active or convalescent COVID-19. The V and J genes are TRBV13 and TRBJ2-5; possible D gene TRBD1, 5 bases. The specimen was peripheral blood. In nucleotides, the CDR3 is TGTGCCAGCAGGGATGCAGGGCGGAGAGAGACCCAGTACTTC. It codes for CASRDAGRRETQYF.